A selection of T cell receptor beta chains follows, all from one sample in a study of regulatory T cells in long-lasting Graves disease. TCRdb passed the multiplex PCR reads through MiXCR, listing each CDR3 protein once. Counted here are 550,000 to 700,000 distinct CDR3 sequences, about 16% occurring once; the ten biggest clones make up 12%. The same sample was also used in a study of T cells in Graves' hyperthyroidism and ophthalmopathy.

The input for sequencing was peripheral blood mononuclear cells (PBMCs), taken at new diagnosis, from a patient treated with antithyroid drugs. The receptors were gathered from a man between 18 and 29 years old with Graves disease. The CDR3 runs from the conserved cysteine through the conserved F or W. The D gene is left open where the match is weak. Rows give clone size only sometimes, using once, few, many, or a class for an expanded clone.

>TRBJ2-7|.|TRBV6-1|many
CASSGDSDYEQYF
TGTGCCAGCAGTGGTGACAGCGACTACGAGCAGTACTTC
>TRBJ2-1|TRBD2|TRBV30|.
CAREGASGRSEQFF
TGTGCTCGGGAGGGGGCTAGCGGGAGATCAGAGCAGTTCTTC
>TRBJ2-1|TRBD2|TRBV4-1|few
CASSQRTSEPYNEQFF
TGCGCCAGCAGCCAACGGACTAGCGAACCCTACAATGAGCAGTTCTTC
>TRBJ2-1|TRBD2|TRBV19|few
CASSPRLAGGSVRNEQFF
TGTGCCAGTAGTCCGAGACTAGCGGGAGGGTCGGTTAGGAATGAGCAGTTCTTC
>TRBJ2-7|TRBD1|TRBV12-3/TRBV12-4|many
CASSLIGTAYEQYF
TGTGCCAGCAGTTTAATCGGGACAGCCTACGAGCAGTACTTC
>TRBJ2-1|.|TRBV5-1|many
CASSLGGQSRDEQFF
TGCGCCAGCAGCTTGGGAGGACAGTCGAGGGATGAGCAGTTCTTC
>TRBJ1-1|.|TRBV30|.
CAWSWELANTEAFF
TGTGCCTGGAGTTGGGAGTTGGCTAACACTGAAGCTTTCTTT
>TRBJ2-1|TRBD2|TRBV7-3|few
CASSSTRESEQFF
TGTGCCAGCAGCTCTACGCGGGAGAGTGAGCAGTTCTTC
>TRBJ2-7|TRBD1|TRBV6-1|many
CASSGQGEQTYEQYF
TGTGCCAGCAGTGGACAGGGGGAACAAACCTACGAGCAGTACTTC
>TRBJ2-1|.|TRBV30|many
CAWSWKGEQFF
TGTGCCTGGAGCTGGAAGGGCGAGCAGTTCTTC
>TRBJ2-4|TRBD2|TRBV12-3/TRBV12-4|.
CASSFSGRGKNIQYF
TGTGCCAGCAGTTTTAGCGGGAGGGGCAAAAACATTCAGTACTTC
>TRBJ1-5|TRBD1|TRBV2|many
CASREAAKGADQPQHF
TGTGCCAGCAGGGAGGCCGCTAAGGGGGCTGATCAGCCCCAGCATTTT
>TRBJ1-5|.|TRBV10-2|few
CASRQGQTQPQHF
TGCGCCAGCCGGCAGGGTCAAACTCAGCCCCAGCATTTT
>TRBJ2-1|.|TRBV9|.
CASSVVPGREQFF
TGTGCCAGCAGCGTAGTTCCGGGAAGGGAGCAGTTCTTC
>TRBJ2-5|TRBD2|TRBV30|.
CAWSETSGRRETQYF
TGTGCCTGGAGCGAAACTAGCGGGAGGCGGGAGACCCAGTACTTC
>TRBJ2-3|.|TRBV6-1|.
CASSRTGSSTDTQYF
TGTGCCAGCAGTCGAACTGGATCTAGCACAGATACGCAGTATTTT
>TRBJ2-1|.|TRBV20-1|few
CSARYKAGVYNEQFF
TGCAGTGCTAGGTACAAGGCAGGGGTATACAATGAGCAGTTCTTC
>TRBJ2-5|.|TRBV14|few
CASSQPLWGQETQYF
TGTGCCAGCAGCCAACCGCTTTGGGGGCAAGAGACCCAGTACTTC
>TRBJ1-6|.|TRBV3-1|many
CASSQDVQGNSPLHF
TGTGCCAGCAGCCAAGACGTACAGGGAAATTCACCCCTCCACTTT
>TRBJ1-5|TRBD1|TRBV29-1|.
CSVGPTGRDQPQHF
TGCAGCGTTGGTCCGACAGGGAGAGATCAGCCCCAGCATTTT
>TRBJ2-5|TRBD2|TRBV29-1|few
CSSPLQTSGQETQYF
TGCAGTTCCCCCCTTCAAACTAGCGGCCAAGAGACCCAGTACTTC
>TRBJ2-7|.|TRBV12-3/TRBV12-4|many
CASSPDVDYEQYF
TGTGCCAGCAGTCCCGACGTCGATTACGAGCAGTACTTC
>TRBJ1-5|.|TRBV12-3/TRBV12-4|.
CASSRPDQPQHF
TGTGCCAGCAGCCGGCCCGATCAGCCCCAGCATTTT
>TRBJ2-3|TRBD1|TRBV12-3/TRBV12-4|many
CATILGQGTDTQYF
TGTGCCACCATCCTGGGACAGGGGACAGATACGCAGTATTTT
>TRBJ2-5|TRBD2|TRBV19|.
CATGTSGSQETQYF
TGTGCCACTGGGACTAGCGGGAGTCAAGAGACCCAGTACTTC
>TRBJ2-7|TRBD1|TRBV5-4|.
CASSLSTGTGPYEQYF
TGTGCCAGCAGCTTGTCTACCGGGACAGGGCCCTACGAGCAGTACTTC
>TRBJ2-3|TRBD2|TRBV7-6|.
CASSQTSGIGDTQYF
TGTGCCAGCAGCCAGACTAGCGGGATCGGTGATACGCAGTATTTT
>TRBJ2-1|TRBD2|TRBV25-1|few
CASSESRGLRGHEQFF
TGTGCCAGCAGTGAATCGCGGGGGTTGAGGGGTCATGAGCAGTTCTTC
>TRBJ2-1|TRBD2|TRBV24-1|few
CATSDKEGGHNEQFF
TGTGCCACCAGTGATAAAGAGGGAGGGCACAATGAGCAGTTCTTC